Here is one T cell receptor (beta chain) with its context. These data belong to a study of shared T cell receptors in the human thymus. Profiled with immunoSEQ multiplex PCR; TCRdb holds only in-frame clones, not every one. The data show around 67,000 clones, with roughly 96% seen just once and less than 0.04% held by the top ten. CDR3 length: 13 residues. V shed 0 bases and J 8 bases; nucleotides not matched to a gene: 3. The germline gives CDR1 SGHDT, CDR2 YYEEEE. The chain has TRBV5-6 and TRBJ1-2; 8 positions match TRBD1. The source is a human donor. The specimen sequenced was thymocytes. CDR3 amino acids: CASSLGTGLGYTF. In DNA form, the CDR3 reads TGTGCCAGCAGCTTGGGGACAGGGCTGGGCTACACCTTC.